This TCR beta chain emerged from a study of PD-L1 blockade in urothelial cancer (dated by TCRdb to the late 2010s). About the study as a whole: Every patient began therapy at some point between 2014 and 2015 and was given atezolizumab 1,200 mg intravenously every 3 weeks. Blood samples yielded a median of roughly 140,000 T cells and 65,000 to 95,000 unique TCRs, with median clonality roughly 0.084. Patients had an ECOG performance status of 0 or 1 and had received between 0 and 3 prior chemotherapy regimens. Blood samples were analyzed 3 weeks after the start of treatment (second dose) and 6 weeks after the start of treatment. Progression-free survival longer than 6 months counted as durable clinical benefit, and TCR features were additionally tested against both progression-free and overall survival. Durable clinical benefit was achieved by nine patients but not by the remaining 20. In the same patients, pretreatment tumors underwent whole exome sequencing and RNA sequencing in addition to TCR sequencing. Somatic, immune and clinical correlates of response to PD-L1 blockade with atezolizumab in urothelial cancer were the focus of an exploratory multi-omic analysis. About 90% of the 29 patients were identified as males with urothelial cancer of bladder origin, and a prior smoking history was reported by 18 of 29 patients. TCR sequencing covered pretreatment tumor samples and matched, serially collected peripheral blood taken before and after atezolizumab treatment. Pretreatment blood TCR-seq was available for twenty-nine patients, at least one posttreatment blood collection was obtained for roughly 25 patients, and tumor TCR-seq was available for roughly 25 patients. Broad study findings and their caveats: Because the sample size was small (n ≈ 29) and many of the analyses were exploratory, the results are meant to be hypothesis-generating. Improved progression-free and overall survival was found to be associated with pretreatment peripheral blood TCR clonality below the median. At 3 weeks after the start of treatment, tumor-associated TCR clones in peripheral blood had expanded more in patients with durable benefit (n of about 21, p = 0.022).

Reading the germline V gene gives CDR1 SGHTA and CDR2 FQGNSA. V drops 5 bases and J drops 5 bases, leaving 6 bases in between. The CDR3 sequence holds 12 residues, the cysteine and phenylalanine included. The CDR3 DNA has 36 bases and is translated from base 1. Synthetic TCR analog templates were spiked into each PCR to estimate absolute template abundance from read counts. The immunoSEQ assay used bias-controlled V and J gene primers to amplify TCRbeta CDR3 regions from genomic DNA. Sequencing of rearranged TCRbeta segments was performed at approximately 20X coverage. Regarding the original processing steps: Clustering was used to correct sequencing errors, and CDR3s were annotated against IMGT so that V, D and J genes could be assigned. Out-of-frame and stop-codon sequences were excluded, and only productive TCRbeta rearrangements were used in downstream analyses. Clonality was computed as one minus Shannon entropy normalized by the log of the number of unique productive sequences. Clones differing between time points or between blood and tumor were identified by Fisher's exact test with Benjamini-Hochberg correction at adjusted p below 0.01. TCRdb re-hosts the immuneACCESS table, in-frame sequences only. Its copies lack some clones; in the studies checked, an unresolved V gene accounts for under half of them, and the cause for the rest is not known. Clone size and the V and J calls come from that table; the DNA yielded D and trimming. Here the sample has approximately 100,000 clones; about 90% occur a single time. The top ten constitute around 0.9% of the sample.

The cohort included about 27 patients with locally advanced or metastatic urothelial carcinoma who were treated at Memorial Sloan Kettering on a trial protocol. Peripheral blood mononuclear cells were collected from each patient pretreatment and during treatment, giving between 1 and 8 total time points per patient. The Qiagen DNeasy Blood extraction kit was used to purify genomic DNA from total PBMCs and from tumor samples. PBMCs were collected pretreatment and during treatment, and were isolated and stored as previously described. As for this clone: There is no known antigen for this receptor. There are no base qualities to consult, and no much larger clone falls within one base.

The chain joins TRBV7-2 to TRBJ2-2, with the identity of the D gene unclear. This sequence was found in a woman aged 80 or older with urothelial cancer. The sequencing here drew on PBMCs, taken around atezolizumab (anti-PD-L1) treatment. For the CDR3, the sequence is CASSRYTGELFF. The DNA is TGTGCCAGCAGCCGCTATACCGGGGAGCTGTTTTTT.